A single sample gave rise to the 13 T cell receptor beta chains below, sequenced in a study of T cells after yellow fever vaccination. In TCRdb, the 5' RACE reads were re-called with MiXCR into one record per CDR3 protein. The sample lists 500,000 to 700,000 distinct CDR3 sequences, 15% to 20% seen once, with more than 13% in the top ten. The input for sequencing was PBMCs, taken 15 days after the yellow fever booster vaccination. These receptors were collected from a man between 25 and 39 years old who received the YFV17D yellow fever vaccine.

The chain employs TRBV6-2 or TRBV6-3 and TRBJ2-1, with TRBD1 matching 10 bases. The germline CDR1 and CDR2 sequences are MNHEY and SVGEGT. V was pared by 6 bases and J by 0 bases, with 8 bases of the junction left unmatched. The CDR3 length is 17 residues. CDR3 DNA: TGTGCCAGCAGCCAATGGGGACAGGGGAGCTCCTACAATGAGCAGTTCTTC. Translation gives CASSQWGQGSSYNEQFF.

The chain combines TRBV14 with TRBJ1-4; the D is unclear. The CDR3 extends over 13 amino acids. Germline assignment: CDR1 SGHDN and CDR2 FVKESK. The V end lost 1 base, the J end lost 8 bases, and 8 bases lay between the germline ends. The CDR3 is CASSQGGPEKLFF. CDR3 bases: TGTGCCAGCAGCCAAGGCGGCCCGGAAAAACTGTTTTTT.

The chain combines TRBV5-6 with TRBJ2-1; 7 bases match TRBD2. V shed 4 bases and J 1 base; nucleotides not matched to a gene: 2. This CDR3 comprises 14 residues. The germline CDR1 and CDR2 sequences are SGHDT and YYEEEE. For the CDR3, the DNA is TGTGCCAGCAGCGAGGGACTATCCTACAATGAGCAGTTCTTC. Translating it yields CASSEGLSYNEQFF.

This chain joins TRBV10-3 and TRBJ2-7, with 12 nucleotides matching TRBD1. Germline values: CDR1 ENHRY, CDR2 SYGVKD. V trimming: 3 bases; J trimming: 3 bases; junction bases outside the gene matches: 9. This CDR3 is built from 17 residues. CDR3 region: CAISDAGTGGAGYEQYF. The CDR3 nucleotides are TGTGCCATCAGTGATGCCGGGACAGGGGGCGCCGGCTACGAGCAGTACTTC.

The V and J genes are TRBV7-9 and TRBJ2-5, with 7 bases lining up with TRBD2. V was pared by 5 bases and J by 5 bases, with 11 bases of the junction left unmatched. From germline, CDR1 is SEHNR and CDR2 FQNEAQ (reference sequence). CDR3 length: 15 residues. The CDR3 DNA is TGTGCCAGCAGCCCACCCGGGGCGGGAGTGGAGACCCAGTACTTC. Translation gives CASSPPGAGVETQYF.

This chain's CDR3 is CASSQVGLEQYF. CDR3 sequence (DNA): TGTGCCAGCAGCCAAGTGGGTTTGGAGCAGTACTTC. V is TRBV3-1 and J is TRBJ2-7, with no clear D. Germline-derived CDR1 and CDR2 are LGHDT and YNNKEL (reference sequence). Deletions cut 1 base from V and 7 bases from J, with 8 bases between. This CDR3 has 12 residues.

CDR3 sequence reads: CASSQPRQGWETQYF. DNA for the CDR3: TGTGCCAGCAGCCAACCCAGACAGGGATGGGAGACCCAGTACTTC. This chain links TRBV3-1 with TRBJ2-5; 7 nucleotides agree with TRBD1. Looked up from germline, CDR1 is LGHDT and CDR2 is YNNKEL (reference sequence). This CDR3 has 15 amino acids. V lost 2 bases to trimming and J lost 5 bases; unmatched junction nucleotides: 8.

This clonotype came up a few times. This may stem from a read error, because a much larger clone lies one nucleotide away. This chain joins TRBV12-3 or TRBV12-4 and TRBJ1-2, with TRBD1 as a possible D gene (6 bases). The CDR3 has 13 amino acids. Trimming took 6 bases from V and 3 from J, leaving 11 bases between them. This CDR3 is CASSPGGHYGYTF. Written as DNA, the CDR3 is TGTGCCAGCAGCCCTGGGGGGCACTATGGCTACACCTTC.

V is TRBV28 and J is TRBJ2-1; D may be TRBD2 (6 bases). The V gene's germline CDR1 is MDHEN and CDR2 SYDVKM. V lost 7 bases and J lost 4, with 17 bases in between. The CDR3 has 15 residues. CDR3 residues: CASTLGRDLYNEQFF. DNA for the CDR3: TGTGCCAGCACCTTGGGGCGGGACCTATACAATGAGCAGTTCTTC.

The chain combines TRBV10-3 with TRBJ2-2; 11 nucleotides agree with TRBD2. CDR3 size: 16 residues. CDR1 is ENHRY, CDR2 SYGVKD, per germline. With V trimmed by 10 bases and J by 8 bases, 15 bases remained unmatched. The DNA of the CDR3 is TGTGCCACCGGAACAACTAGCGGGAGCCTTTGGGGGGAGCTGTTTTTT. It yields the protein CATGTTSGSLWGELFF.

The chain's CDR3 is CASSSMGDTNTEAFF. In DNA form, the CDR3 reads TGCGCCAGCAGCAGCATGGGTGACACGAACACTGAAGCTTTCTTT. The chain joins TRBV5-1 to TRBJ1-1; D call uncertain. This CDR3 is 15 amino acids long. V dropped 4 bases and J dropped 1 base, with 14 bases sitting between them. Germline loops: CDR1 SGHRS, CDR2 YFSETQ. Drawing the rest from reference TRBV5-1 and TRBJ1-1, the complete variable domain is KAGVTQTPRYLIKTRGQQVTLSCSPISGHRSVSWYQQTPGQGLQFLFEYFSETQRNKGNFPGRFSGRQFSNSRSEMNVSTLELGDSALYLCASSSMGDTNTEAFFGQGTRLTVV.

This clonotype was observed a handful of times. The CDR3 region has the DNA TGTGCCAGCAGTTACTCTTCGGCTAGCGCCTACAATGAGCAGTTCTTC. Protein: CASSYSSASAYNEQFF. The genes are TRBV6-5 and TRBJ2-1; possibly TRBD2 for D (6 bases). The CDR3 has 16 amino acids. Germline V gene data show CDR1 as MNHEY and CDR2 as SVGAGI. The V gene lost 0 bases and the J gene lost 2 bases, with 11 bases spanning the gap.

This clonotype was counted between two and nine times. CDR3 sequence reads: CASSQDPTGLYGYTF. The CDR3 DNA is TGCGCCAGCAGCCAAGACCCCACAGGGCTGTATGGCTACACCTTC. The J gene is TRBJ1-2, the V gene TRBV4-3; perhaps TRBD1 as D (6 bases). Trimming pared 0 bases from V and 5 bases from J, leaving 13 bases between. The CDR3 has 15 amino acids. Germline V gives CDR1 LGHNA, CDR2 YSLEER.